This T cell receptor beta chain was sequenced for a study of blood T cells in healthy people across ages (dated by TCRdb to 2014 to 2015). At the level of the whole study: In model experiments, roughly one uniquely barcoded TCR beta cDNA molecule per two T cells was captured by template switching. The study measured age-related changes in TCR beta repertoire diversity using deep sequencing normalized with unique cDNA molecular identifiers. To avoid experimental bias, donors of different ages were distributed randomly across sequencing lanes. Four age groups were formed from the donors: young (average 16 years), middle-aged (roughly 38), aged (about 62) and long-lived (approximately 78). Using the same blood draw, the study looked at two additional independent replicas of 1 million unique cDNA reads for two donors, one aged 18 to 30 and the other aged 80 or older.

Study-wide findings and limitations: Conclusive comparison of naive and antigen-experienced compartments was prevented by the profiling of bulk unsorted PBMCs. As age increased, observed TCR beta diversity per million T cells dropped in a roughly linear way, and a significant reduction was already evident by age roughly 36. Because donor CMV infection status was unknown, age-related changes in expanded clonotypes were potentially confounded. There was a strong correlation between observed TCR beta diversity and the percentage of naive T cells measured by flow cytometry. Compared with the aged group, the long-lived group had more naive CD4+ T cells, fewer expanded clones and increased TCR diversity, suggesting age selection. Estimates of total diversity based on one million sequenced T cells were regarded as lower bounds and as underestimates.

Concerning this clonotype itself: What antigen it recognizes has not been identified. No base qualities exist here, and no much larger clone lies one base off it.

Donors were a few dozen systemically healthy Caucasian individuals from Russia aged roughly 6 to 95 years. Approximately 9.3 milliliters of peripheral blood were drawn from each donor into EDTA-treated Vacutainer tubes. Ficoll-Paque density-gradient centrifugation was used to isolate PBMCs, with at least 7 million per sample. Trizol reagent was used to extract total RNA from the PBMCs, yielding at least 6 micrograms per sample. For every donor, flow cytometry on a PBMC aliquot measured the percentage of naive CD45RAhigh/CD27high T cells. Compared with germline, V lacks 3 bases and J lacks 5 bases; bases without a gene match: 1. Including cysteine and phenylalanine, the CDR3 has 13 amino acids. Just CDR3 DNA is preserved here, 39 bases in frame from base 1. Based on the germline V gene (reference sequence), the CDR1 and CDR2 sequences are DFQATT and SNEGSKA. Library preparation employed 5' RACE. Sequenced on an Illumina HiSeq 2500. A second PCR of roughly 6 to 12 cycles was run with a J-beta primer mix and a sample-barcoded 5' primer. A template-switch 5' adaptor carrying 12 random nucleotides introduced a unique molecular identifier onto each TCR beta cDNA molecule. Each sample yielded at least 2.5 million CDR3-containing paired-end reads. First-strand cDNA was synthesized from all RNA with the Mint cDNA synthesis kit, primed by a TRBC-specific oligonucleotide. Following uracil-DNA glycosylase treatment, a first 18-cycle PCR with universal primers M1SS and BC2_uni_R was performed on all cDNA. As for the original processing: For normalization, 1 million high-quality reads were randomly selected from each sample, with every read carrying a distinct molecular identifier. Reads sharing molecular identifiers were discarded rather than binned into consensus sequences. MiTCR, set to a Q25 quality threshold and the strictest error-elimination algorithm, was used for CDR3 identification, clonotype clustering and error correction. A nonparametric unseen species model using Euler transformation provided a lower-bound estimate of total TCR beta diversity. Using fastp trimming at Q25 and MiXCR clonotype assembly, TCRdb reanalyzed the public sequencing data and kept in-frame beta chains. Each record represents a unique CDR3 protein, reported with the most common genes and DNA among its rows. The V and J calls reflect TCRdb's pipeline rather than the authors' work. This sample holds approximately 800,000 distinct CDR3 sequences; 56% were observed only once. The ten largest clones capture around 24% of the sample.

Recombination connected TRBV20-1 to TRBJ1-6; 7 nucleotides in the junction match TRBD1. The sample comprised blood. This TCR was recovered from a man in his forties in good health. The DNA sequence is as follows: TGCAGTGCTAGGGGGACAGATAATTCACCCCTCCACTTT. This encodes CSARGTDNSPLHF.